This T cell receptor (beta chain) was captured by sequencing in a study of tumor-infiltrating lymphocytes in primary liver carcinoma. The study's findings and limits: Blood fell significantly below tumors in its top-250-clone fraction (p = 0.039). Tumor-blood pairs (like tumor-adjacent pairs) overlapped less than tumor region pairs did. Detection in all five tumor regions applied to only about 8-25% of top clones.

This clonotype appeared a few times. No antigen is known for it. V shed 2 bases and J shed 5 bases, with 15 bases lying between them. This CDR3 is built from 15 residues. Germline CDR1 reads KGHDR; CDR2 reads SFDVKD. Co-extraction of RNA and DNA was performed on about 18-33 mg of unsorted bulk tissue. No treatment had been given to the patients, who were chronically infected with HBV. Total RNA (about 500 ng) served as template for TCR beta cDNA synthesis primed by a constant-region primer. TCR beta libraries came from three nested multiplex PCR rounds using slightly modified ARM-PCR. The first two PCR rounds, roughly 9 cycles each, used TRBV1-TRBV30 forward primers and a C-beta reverse primer. TCRdb redid the calling of the multiplex PCR reads with MiXCR, one entry per CDR3 protein. Seen here are 95,000 to 100,000 distinct CDR3 sequences, about 62% observed once, and the top ten hold around 12%.

The clonotype was recovered from a woman aged 55-70 years with primary liver carcinoma and hepatitis B virus infection. This chain connects TRBV24-1 to TRBJ2-7; maybe TRBD1 (5 bases). The sequenced sample consisted of liver tumor tissue from sampling region 2. As for subset: tumor region T2, inferior pole. CDR3 amino acids: CATSDSQGVEDEQYF. The CDR3 nucleotides are TGTGCCACCAGTGATTCCCAGGGTGTTGAGGACGAGCAGTACTTC.